This T cell receptor (beta chain) is drawn from a study of blood T cell repertoires in COVID-19. The wider study: The United States, Italy and Spain supplied acute and convalescent COVID-19 samples. T cells, B-cell-depleted T cells, or PBMCs provided the cDNA or gDNA that served as material.

This CDR3 is 14 amino acids long. The V end was cut by 3 bases, the J end by 1 base, with 10 bases between. CDR1 and CDR2 (germline): MDHEN, SYDVKM. In the authors' workflow: It was from reference gene primer amplification that nucleated cell counts were estimated. Sequenced by immunoSEQ multiplex PCR; TCRdb stores in-frame clones only, minus some. V and J calls and clone size are given by that table; D and trimming were obtained from the DNA. The repertoire has around 300,000 clones, approximately 86% of them found once; the top ten carry roughly 13%. The chain joins TRBV28 to TRBJ2-7; possible D gene TRBD2, 6 bases. The receptor was derived from a woman in her sixties or seventies with COVID-19, enrolled during active disease. Sequencing used peripheral blood. The chain's CDR3 is CASSFDGTSYEQYF. As DNA, the CDR3 is TGTGCCAGCAGTTTCGACGGGACTTCCTACGAGCAGTACTTC.